This passage covers 32 T cell receptor beta chains from one sample sequenced in a study of T cells in Graves' hyperthyroidism and ophthalmopathy. The TCR beta CDR3 regions underwent amplification using RNA transcripts as the source. Primed by the HTBI set, a first-round RT-PCR was run on the TCR CDR3. TCRdb fed the multiplex PCR reads into MiXCR, producing one record per CDR3 protein. The sample has some 360,000 distinct CDR3 sequences; about 14% are singletons. The specimen was blood. The source is a woman aged 55-70 years with Graves' hyperthyroidism.

There are a few counts of this clonotype. The chain links TRBV7-9 to TRBJ2-5; 16 nucleotides match TRBD2. The length of the CDR3 is 17 residues. V gave up 5 bases and J gave up 1 base; unmatched junction bases: 4. From germline, CDR1 is SEHNR and CDR2 FQNEAQ (reference sequence). The CDR3 is CASSQGLAGGPQETQYF. CDR3 DNA: TGTGCCAGCAGCCAGGGACTAGCGGGAGGGCCCCAAGAGACCCAGTACTTC.

This clonotype was seen ten or more times. The chain links TRBV11-3 to TRBJ2-3; D may be TRBD2 (5 bases). The CDR3 consists of 14 residues. Germline V lookup: CDR1 SGHNT, CDR2 YENEEA. V lost 5 bases, J lost 3 bases, and 12 bases lay in between. Written as DNA, the CDR3 is TGTGCCAGCAGCCCCGGGGAACTAACAGATACGCAGTATTTT. Its protein is CASSPGELTDTQYF.

This clonotype was seen many times. The CDR3 spells CSATGLADEQYF. Here the CDR3 DNA reads TGCAGCGCGACGGGACTAGCAGACGAGCAGTACTTC. The genes are TRBV29-1 and TRBJ2-7, with 9 nucleotides matching TRBD2. The ends lost 7 bases at V and 5 bases at J; junction bases unmatched: 6. The CDR3 consists of 12 residues. Germline CDR1 reads SQVTM; CDR2 reads ANQGSEA.

The CDR3, as DNA: TGTGCCAGCAGCCCCCCAGTTGCAACTAATGAAAAACTGTTTTTT. It translates to CASSPPVATNEKLFF. V and J are TRBV28 and TRBJ1-4; D uncertain. With 6 bases removed from V and 0 bases from J, the gap between germline ends came to 11 bases. CDR1 and CDR2 from the germline V gene are MDHEN and SYDVKM. The CDR3 extends over 15 amino acids. Supplemented by reference TRBV28 and TRBJ1-4, the full variable domain reads DVKVTQSSRYLVKRTGEKVFLECVQDMDHENMFWYRQDPGLGLRLIYFSYDVKMKEKGDIPEGYSVSREKKERFSLILESASTNQTSMYLCASSPPVATNEKLFFGSGTQLSVL.

Ten or more counts support this clonotype. The chain is built from TRBV3-1 and TRBJ2-5; a possible D gene is TRBD2 (6 bases). Germline values: CDR1 LGHDT, CDR2 YNNKEL (reference sequence). The length of the CDR3 is 12 residues. The V end was cut by 0 bases, the J end by 13 bases, with 12 bases between. CDR3 sequence reads: CASSQERRVTYF. CDR3 nucleotide sequence: TGTGCCAGCAGCCAAGAGCGGAGGGTGACGTACTTC.

This clonotype came up a few times. J is TRBJ1-2 and V is TRBV6-5, with D uncertain. Germline V gene data show CDR1 as MNHEY and CDR2 as SVGAGI. Trimming cost V 5 bases and J 12 bases, with 13 bases left between them. The CDR3 sequence is 11 residues long. This CDR3 reads CASSNPALHTF. The DNA for the CDR3 is TGTGCCAGCAGTAACCCGGCCCTCCACACCTTC.

This clonotype was counted ten times or more. The rearrangement joins TRBV14 to TRBJ2-7; D remains ambiguous. There are 14 residues in the CDR3. In germline, CDR1 is SGHDN, CDR2 FVKESK. The V and J ends lost 0 bases and 3 bases respectively, with 9 bases between them. The CDR3 nucleotides read TGTGCCAGCAGCCAAGAAATGGGTTACTACGAGCAGTACTTC. It translates to CASSQEMGYYEQYF.

This clonotype was counted many times. J is TRBJ1-2 and V is TRBV6-1; 10 nucleotides match TRBD1. This CDR3 comprises 13 residues. The germline V gene has CDR1 MNHNS and CDR2 SASEGT. V trimming: 7 bases; J trimming: 6 bases; junction bases outside the gene matches: 5. CDR3 sequence reads: CASISGTGDGYTF. DNA of the CDR3: TGTGCCAGCATTTCCGGGACAGGGGATGGCTACACCTTC.

Many counts were recorded for this clonotype. The chain recombines TRBV24-1 with TRBJ2-2, with 7 bases identical to TRBD1. J lost 2 bases, V lost 3 bases, and 8 bases had no gene match. This CDR3 is 17 amino acids long. CDR1 is KGHDR and CDR2 is SFDVKD in the germline V gene. This CDR3 reads CATSDAPGQRNTGELFF. Here the CDR3 DNA reads TGTGCCACCAGTGATGCGCCGGGACAGCGAAACACCGGGGAGCTGTTTTTT.

This clonotype was seen more than once but under ten times. The germline gene is not matched at one end of the junction; a read error may be the cause. CDR3 amino acids: CANSQPGFSAGELFF. The CDR3 nucleotides are TGTGCCAACTCACAGCCGGGCTTTTCAGCCGGGGAGCTGTTTTTT. This chain uses TRBV18 with TRBJ2-2; D uncertain. Germline lookup yields CDR1 KGHSH and CDR2 LQKENI. The CDR3 runs 15 residues.

This clonotype has at least ten counts. V gene TRBV11-2 combines with J gene TRBJ1-1; D uncertain. V was trimmed by 5 bases and J by 3 bases, leaving 19 bases between them. The CDR3 contains 16 residues. Germline V gives CDR1 SGHAT, CDR2 FQNNGV. The CDR3 loop reads CASSPQMGYRDTEAFF. In DNA, the CDR3 is TGTGCCAGCAGCCCCCAGATGGGGTATCGGGACACTGAAGCTTTCTTT.

This clonotype occurred many times. The chain couples TRBV3-1 to TRBJ2-2, with unresolved D. This CDR3 comprises 14 residues. Germline values: CDR1 LGHDT, CDR2 YNNKEL (reference sequence). V was cut by 4 bases and J by 7 bases, with 13 bases left in between. The CDR3 DNA is TGTGCCAGCAGCCCCTCCGAACGGTTCGGGGAGCTGTTTTTT. Encoded protein: CASSPSERFGELFF. The variable domain in full, completed from reference TRBV3-1 and TRBJ2-2, reads DTAVSQTPKYLVTQMGNDKSIKCEQNLGHDTMYWYKQDSKKFLKIMFSYNNKELIINETVPNRFSPKSPDKAHLNLHINSLELGDSAVYFCASSPSERFGELFFGEGSRLTVL.

This clonotype was counted ten times or more. The rearrangement uses TRBV12-3 or TRBV12-4 and TRBJ2-3; 12 bases agree with TRBD2. J was trimmed by 2 bases and V by 5 bases; bases with no gene match: 14. CDR3 size: 19 residues. DNA for the CDR3: TGTGCCAGCAGTCGCCGACTAGCGGGAGCTCGGGGGTCCACAGATACGCAGTATTTT. Encoded protein: CASSRRLAGARGSTDTQYF.

This clonotype was observed many times. V and J are TRBV11-2 and TRBJ2-2; no reliable D call. Germline CDR1 SGHAT, CDR2 FQNNGV. The CDR3 has 15 amino acids. V lost 3 bases, J lost 6 bases, and 14 bases lay in between. The CDR3 reads CASSLRHGGPGELFF. The DNA for the CDR3 is TGTGCCAGCAGCTTGCGGCACGGTGGGCCCGGGGAGCTGTTTTTT.

In this sample, this clonotype turned up many times. The CDR3 region has the DNA TGTGCCAGCAGTGAAACATGGACAGGTATTAAGGAGCAGTACTTC. Translation: CASSETWTGIKEQYF. This sequence joins TRBV6-1 and TRBJ2-7; TRBD1 aligns across 7 bases. The CDR3 is 15 residues long. V lost 2 bases and J lost 7; bases outside the gene matches: 11. Looked up from germline, CDR1 is MNHNS and CDR2 is SASEGT.

This clonotype was picked up many times. J is TRBJ1-1 and V is TRBV20-1; 7 bases map to TRBD1. The trim removed 6 bases at V and 0 bases at J, leaving 4 bases unmatched. CDR3 length: 13 amino acids. Germline CDR1 reads DFQATT; CDR2 reads SNEGSKA (reference sequence). The CDR3 sequence: CSAKGALNTEAFF. CDR3 sequence (DNA): TGCAGTGCCAAGGGGGCCTTGAACACTGAAGCTTTCTTT.

The CDR3 nucleotides read TGTGCCAGCTCATCCGGACAGGGAAGAGATGGCTACACCTTC. Its protein product is CASSSGQGRDGYTF. The rearrangement uses TRBV18 and TRBJ1-2, with 8 nucleotides matching TRBD1. The J segment lost 6 bases and the V segment lost 5 bases, leaving 8 bases of the junction unmatched. CDR3 length equals 14 residues. Per the germline V gene, CDR1 is KGHSH and CDR2 is LQKENI.

This clonotype was detected ten times or more. The chain is built from TRBV30 and TRBJ1-1; D is unclear. Germline CDR1 and CDR2: GTSNPN and SVGIG (reference sequence). This CDR3 region has 14 residues. V lost 4 bases and J 10 bases, leaving 22 bases between the germline ends. CDR3 in amino acids: CAWTKDTWINVAFF. The CDR3 region has the DNA TGTGCCTGGACCAAAGACACGTGGATTAACGTAGCTTTCTTT. Together with reference TRBV30 and TRBJ1-1, the CDR3 gives the full variable domain: SQTIHQWPATLVQPVGSPLSLECTVEGTSNPNLYWYRQAAGRGLQLLFYSVGIGQISSEVPQNLSASRPQDRQFILSSKKLLLSDSGFYLCAWTKDTWINVAFFGQGTRLTVV.

This clonotype was recorded at least ten times. The chain couples TRBV20-1 to TRBJ2-5; 8 bases line up with TRBD2. Looked up from germline, CDR1 is DFQATT and CDR2 is SNEGSKA (reference sequence). The CDR3 length is 15 residues. J was trimmed by 3 bases and V by 3 bases; bases with no gene match: 9. CDR3 sequence reads: CSARDGSGNKETQYF. The CDR3 DNA reads TGCAGTGCTAGGGATGGTAGCGGGAACAAAGAGACCCAGTACTTC.

This clonotype was seen a few times. The V and J genes are TRBV12-3 or TRBV12-4 and TRBJ1-2; possibly TRBD1 for D (5 bases). This CDR3 contains 12 residues. V lost 0 bases to trimming and J lost 8 bases, with 7 bases between them. CDR3 DNA: TGTGCCAGCAGTTTAGCAGGGGCGGGCTACACCTTC. This sequence encodes CASSLAGAGYTF.

The table lists this clonotype with many counts. The chain combines TRBV24-1 with TRBJ1-2; tentative D call: TRBD1 (5 bases). The ends were cut back, 4 bases at V and 4 bases at J, with 9 bases in the middle. This CDR3 is 13 amino acids long. Germline V lookup: CDR1 KGHDR, CDR2 SFDVKD. CDR3: CATSEWGGYGYTF. The CDR3, as DNA: TGTGCCACCAGTGAATGGGGGGGCTATGGCTACACCTTC.

As for this clonotype: This may stem from a read error, because a much larger clone lies one nucleotide away. The chain uses TRBV3-1 and TRBJ2-1; TRBD2 aligns across 11 bases. The CDR3 contains 15 residues. The germline V gene has CDR1 LGHDT and CDR2 YNNKEL (reference sequence). J gave up 8 bases and V 9 bases, and 12 bases lay outside the gene matches. The CDR3 bases are TGTGCCAGAAGCGATACCGGGACTAGCGGAGATGAGCAGTTCTTC. Translated: CARSDTGTSGDEQFF.

The sample holds many counts of this clonotype. J is TRBJ2-7 and V is TRBV12-3 or TRBV12-4; weak D call: TRBD2 (5 bases). CDR3 length: 12 amino acids. Deletions cut 4 bases from V and 3 bases from J, with 7 bases between. CDR3: CASSSDFYEQYF. The CDR3 bases are TGTGCCAGCAGTTCGGACTTCTACGAGCAGTACTTC.

This clonotype was observed at least ten times. CDR3 amino acids: CASSDPGSYQPQHF. CDR3 DNA: TGTGCCAGCAGTGATCCCGGTTCCTATCAGCCCCAGCATTTT. The chain joins TRBV2 to TRBJ1-5, with D unresolved. CDR1 is SNHLY and CDR2 is FYNNEI in the germline V gene. The CDR3 is 14 amino acids. V lost 3 bases and J lost 5, with 11 bases in between. Looking up the rest from reference TRBV2 and TRBJ1-5 gives the full variable domain: EPEVTQTPSHQVTQMGQEVILRCVPISNHLYFYWYRQILGQKVEFLVSFYNNEISEKSEIFDDQFSVERPDGSNFTLKIRSTKLEDSAMYFCASSDPGSYQPQHFGDGTRLSIL.

This clonotype was seen at least ten times. J is TRBJ2-7 and V is TRBV29-1, with D unresolved. The V gene lost 7 bases and the J gene lost 1 base, with 17 bases spanning the gap. Germline-derived CDR1 and CDR2 are SQVTM and ANQGSEA. This CDR3 spans 14 amino acids. CDR3 DNA: TGCAGCGCCAGTCTAGAAGGGCGGTCCTACGAGCAGTACTTC. Protein sequence: CSASLEGRSYEQYF.

This clonotype turned up a few times. The chain employs TRBV4-1 and TRBJ2-1, with 9 bases aligning to TRBD1. The V gene end was trimmed by 4 bases and the J gene end by 8 bases; junction bases not matched to a gene: 9. Germline CDR1 reads MGHRA; CDR2 reads YSYEKL. This CDR3 spans 15 amino acids. CDR3 in DNA: TGCGCCAGCAGCCCCTTTGCGGGACAGGGATATGAGCAGTTCTTC. Protein product: CASSPFAGQGYEQFF.

Ten or more counts support this clonotype. The chain joins TRBV12-3 or TRBV12-4 to TRBJ1-2; the D gene is possibly TRBD1 (6 bases). V shed 3 bases and J shed 3 bases, with 11 bases lying between them. The CDR3 length is 14 residues. CDR3 sequence: CASSLREGDYGYTF. The CDR3 DNA reads as TGTGCCAGCAGTTTGAGGGAGGGGGACTATGGCTACACCTTC.

The chain links TRBV30 to TRBJ1-1; the D gene is possibly TRBD1 (6 bases). V lost 0 bases, J lost 0 bases, and 8 bases lay in between. The CDR3 loop spans 14 amino acids. Germline V CDR1 and CDR2: GTSNPN, SVGIG (reference sequence). The CDR3 nucleotides are TGTGCCTGGAGTGTAGGACAGCTGAACACTGAAGCTTTCTTT. Residues: CAWSVGQLNTEAFF.

This clonotype occurred many times. The chain employs TRBV12-3 or TRBV12-4 and TRBJ1-1, with TRBD1 identical over 11 bases. V shed 6 bases, J shed 11 bases, and the junction held 8 bases outside the gene matches. The CDR3 loop spans 13 amino acids. The CDR3 DNA reads as TGTGCCAGCAGCCGGGACAGGGGGTATATGGCTTTCTTT. As protein: CASSRDRGYMAFF.

Ten or more counts support this clonotype. The V call is TRBV20-1, the J call TRBJ2-7, with 7 positions matching TRBD1. After removal of 0 bases from V and 4 bases from J, the junction contained 9 bases not matched to a gene. The germline gives CDR1 DFQATT, CDR2 SNEGSKA (reference sequence). The CDR3 extends over 15 amino acids. CDR3: CSARERQGGSYEQYF. The CDR3 DNA sequence: TGCAGTGCTAGAGAGAGACAGGGCGGATCGTACGAGCAGTACTTC.

The chain couples TRBV7-2 to TRBJ2-3; TRBD2 aligns across 9 bases. The CDR3 runs 14 residues. Germline V gives CDR1 SGHTA, CDR2 FQGNSA. Losses at the gene ends were 4 bases for V and 5 bases for J; bases not matched to a gene: 4. CDR3 sequence: CASSYDSGGDTQYF. CDR3 coding DNA: TGTGCCAGCAGCTACGATAGCGGGGGAGATACGCAGTATTTT.

The rearrangement uses TRBV5-5 and TRBJ1-1; D perhaps matches TRBD1 (6 bases). This CDR3 spans 15 amino acids. Trimming shortened V by 4 bases and J by 7 bases, and 20 bases separated the two germline ends. The germline CDR1 and CDR2 sequences are SGHKS and YYEKEE (reference sequence). The CDR3 DNA follows: TGTGCCAGCAGCCCGCGGCGGACAGATAAAAATGAAGCTTTCTTT. Translated: CASSPRRTDKNEAFF.